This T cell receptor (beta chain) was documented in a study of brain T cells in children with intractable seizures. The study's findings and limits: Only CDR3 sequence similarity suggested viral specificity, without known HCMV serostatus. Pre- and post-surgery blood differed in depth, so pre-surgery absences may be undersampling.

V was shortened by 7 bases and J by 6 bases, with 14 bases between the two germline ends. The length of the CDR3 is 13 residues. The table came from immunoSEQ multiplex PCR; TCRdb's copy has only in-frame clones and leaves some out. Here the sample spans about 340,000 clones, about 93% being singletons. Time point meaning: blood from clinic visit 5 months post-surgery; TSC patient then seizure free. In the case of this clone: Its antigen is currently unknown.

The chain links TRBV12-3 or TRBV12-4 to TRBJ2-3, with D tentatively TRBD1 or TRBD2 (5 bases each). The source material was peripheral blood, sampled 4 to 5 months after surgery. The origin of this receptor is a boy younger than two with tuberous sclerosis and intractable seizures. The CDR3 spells CASILTWGDTQYF. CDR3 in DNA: TGTGCCAGCATTCTGACCTGGGGGGATACGCAGTATTTT.